A few counts support the clone carrying this T cell receptor (beta chain). No antigen is known for it. The sample comes from a study of blood T cells in healthy people across ages. The wider study: Template switching captured about one barcoded beta molecule per two T cells. Overall study results and limits: Diversity estimated from one million T cells was considered an underestimate.

Next came a second PCR, run for about 7 to 11 cycles, which used a sample-barcoded 5' primer along with a J-beta primer mix. Via MiXCR, TCRdb re-called the 5' RACE reads, giving one row per CDR3 protein. The sample includes approximately 290,000 distinct CDR3 sequences, 27% of them seen just once. The CDR3 runs to 14 residues. V shed 6 bases and J shed 5 bases, with 19 bases lying between them. Per germline, CDR1 DFQATT and CDR2 SNEGSKA (reference sequence). This TCR was sampled from a woman aged 65 to 85 in good health. The chain uses TRBV20-1 and TRBJ2-5; D gene unclear. The sequencing input was blood. The CDR3, as DNA: TGCAGTGCGTCGCCGGGCATTAGCCTGGAGACCCAGTACTTC. Translating gives CSASPGISLETQYF.